A selection of T cell receptor beta chains follows, all from one sample in a study. One entry per CDR3 protein, called by TCRdb with MiXCR from the 5' RACE reads. The sample has about 62,000 distinct CDR3 sequences, 25% to 35% seen once; the top ten hold roughly 2.1%. The source material was tumor-infiltrating naive CD4+ T cells sorted from the breast tumor. The receptors were gathered from a female donor with breast cancer. Both conserved end residues are part of each CDR3. D genes are given only for firm matches. For some rows the clone size is stated as once, few or many, or as a class when expanded; others skip it.

>TRBV5-5|NA|15|few|TRBJ2-7
CASSAIWGSGSEQYF
TGTGCCAGCAGCGCGATTTGGGGGTCAGGGTCCGAGCAGTACTTC
>TRBV6-6|TRBD2|14|NA|TRBJ2-1
CASSYNIAGNEQFF
TGTGCCAGCAGTTATAATATAGCGGGGAATGAGCAGTTCTTC
>TRBV9|NA|14|NA|TRBJ1-4
CASSVGGANEKLFF
TGTGCCAGCAGCGTAGGGGGGGCTAATGAAAAACTGTTTTTT
>TRBV29-1|NA|15|NA|TRBJ1-1
CSVEGARGRDTEAFF
TGCAGCGTTGAGGGGGCCAGGGGCCGGGACACTGAAGCTTTCTTT
>TRBV5-1|TRBD2|15|NA|TRBJ2-4
CASSLAMGRGNIQYF
TGCGCCAGCAGCTTGGCCATGGGGAGGGGAAACATTCAGTACTTC
>TRBV20-1|TRBD2|14|few|TRBJ2-3
CSAPKPGLTDTQYF
TGCAGTGCTCCAAAACCGGGACTAACAGATACGCAGTATTTT
>TRBV5-1|NA|15|many|TRBJ2-2
CASSLDLPSAGELFF
TGCGCCAGCAGCTTGGACCTCCCTAGCGCCGGGGAGCTGTTTTTT
>TRBV5-6|NA|14|medium-sized|TRBJ2-1
CASSLAGAINEQFF
TGTGCCAGCAGCTTGGCGGGAGCCATTAATGAGCAGTTCTTC
>TRBV28|TRBD1|15|NA|TRBJ2-1
CASSPPGQGISEQFF
TGTGCCAGCAGTCCACCGGGACAGGGAATCAGTGAGCAGTTCTTC
>TRBV6-2/TRBV6-3|NA|14|few|TRBJ2-1
CASSYIVGRSEQFF
TGTGCCAGCAGTTATATTGTGGGCCGAAGTGAGCAGTTCTTC
>TRBV12-3/TRBV12-4|NA|12|NA|TRBJ2-7
CASSFKGYEQYF
TGTGCCAGCAGTTTTAAAGGTTACGAGCAGTACTTC
>TRBV6-5|TRBD2|16|few|TRBJ2-3
CASSYSLGGGPDTQYF
TGTGCCAGCAGTTACTCTTTAGGCGGGGGGCCAGATACGCAGTATTTT
>TRBV7-2|NA|14|many|TRBJ2-7
CASSLQQGSYEQYF
TGTGCCAGCAGCTTACAACAGGGAAGTTACGAGCAGTACTTC
>TRBV6-2/TRBV6-3|NA|15|few|TRBJ2-3
CASSYSPPVWNTQYF
TGTGCCAGCAGTTATTCACCTCCGGTCTGGAATACGCAGTATTTT
>TRBV9|NA|17|NA|TRBJ1-4
CASSVGIAQGPNEKLFF
TGTGCCAGCAGCGTAGGTATCGCGCAGGGCCCCAATGAAAAACTGTTTTTT
>TRBV9|TRBD2|17|few|TRBJ2-1
CASSPTVGGTSSNEQFF
TGTGCCAGCAGCCCTACCGTGGGAGGGACTAGCTCAAATGAGCAGTTCTTC
>TRBV7-3|NA|14|NA|TRBJ2-5
CASSLSRGQETQYF
TGTGCCAGCAGCTTAAGCAGGGGCCAAGAGACCCAGTACTTC
>TRBV4-3|NA|17|few|TRBJ1-3
CASSHKLSGEGVNTIYF
TGCGCCAGCAGCCACAAGTTATCTGGGGAGGGGGTAAACACCATATATTTT
>TRBV5-5|TRBD1|13|NA|TRBJ1-6
CASFGQAGTPLHF
TGTGCCAGCTTCGGACAGGCGGGGACACCCCTCCACTTT
>TRBV20-1|NA|12|many|TRBJ2-1
CSARDGRNEQFF
TGCAGTGCTAGAGATGGAAGGAATGAGCAGTTCTTC
>TRBV3-1|NA|14|NA|TRBJ2-2
CTSSRRDHTGELFF
TGTACCAGCAGCCGGCGGGATCACACCGGGGAGCTGTTTTTT
>TRBV20-1|TRBD2|15|few|TRBJ2-7
CSADSGGARSYEQYF
TGCAGTGCAGATAGCGGGGGGGCTCGTTCCTACGAGCAGTACTTC
>TRBV20-1|TRBD1|11|few|TRBJ2-4
CSPGQGNIQYF
TGCAGTCCTGGACAGGGTAACATTCAGTACTTC
>TRBV18|NA|14|NA|TRBJ1-1
CASSPLTMNTEAFF
TGTGCCAGCTCACCCCTCACCATGAACACTGAAGCTTTCTTT
>TRBV2|NA|15|few|TRBJ2-1
CASSEAGGPYNEQFF
TGTGCCAGCAGTGAAGCGGGGGGGCCGTACAATGAGCAGTTCTTC
>TRBV29-1|TRBD1|16|NA|TRBJ2-3
CSVEGPRQGHTDTQYF
TGCAGCGTTGAAGGCCCCCGACAGGGACACACAGATACGCAGTATTTT
>TRBV25-1|NA|14|NA|TRBJ2-1
CASMRQDVSNEQFF
TGTGCCAGCATGAGGCAGGATGTCTCCAATGAGCAGTTCTTC
>TRBV7-2|TRBD2|15|NA|TRBJ2-5
CASSHSGKVRETQYF
TGTGCCAGCAGCCATAGCGGGAAAGTGAGGGAGACCCAGTACTTC
>TRBV28|NA|14|NA|TRBJ1-5
CASSFSGKNQPQHF
TGTGCCAGCAGTTTTTCAGGGAAGAATCAGCCCCAGCATTTT
>TRBV6-1|TRBD1|13|few|TRBJ1-2
CASEFGTGTGYTF
TGTGCCAGCGAATTCGGGACAGGGACTGGCTACACCTTC
>TRBV30|NA|12|NA|TRBJ2-1
CAWNPRIHEQFF
TGTGCCTGGAATCCCAGGATTCATGAGCAGTTCTTC
>TRBV28|NA|16|NA|TRBJ2-2
CASSPNPAPSPGELFF
TGTGCCAGCAGTCCCAACCCCGCCCCCAGCCCCGGGGAGCTGTTTTTT
>TRBV18|NA|15|few|TRBJ1-1
CASSPSKQGNTEAFF
TGTGCCAGCTCACCATCAAAACAGGGAAACACTGAAGCTTTCTTT
>TRBV4-3|NA|14|once|TRBJ1-2
CASSQEHEGSGYTF
TGCGCCAGCAGCCAAGAACACGAAGGCAGTGGCTACACCTTC
>TRBV2|NA|13|NA|TRBJ1-1
CASSEVENTEAFF
TGTGCCAGCAGTGAAGTGGAGAACACTGAAGCTTTCTTT
>TRBV6-2/TRBV6-3|NA|13|medium-sized|TRBJ2-7
CASSLGRSYEQYF
TGTGCCAGCAGTCTCGGACGGAGCTACGAGCAGTACTTC
>TRBV9|NA|14|few|TRBJ1-6
CASSVESRNSPLHF
TGTGCCAGCAGCGTAGAATCCAGAAATTCACCCCTCCACTTT
>TRBV5-6|NA|14|few|TRBJ2-7
CASSLTGTTYEQYF
TGTGCCAGCAGCTTGACAGGGACTACCTACGAGCAGTACTTC
>TRBV28|NA|16|few|TRBJ1-4
CASSTHGGGGNEKLFF
TGTGCCAGCAGTACCCACGGCGGGGGAGGGAACGAAAAACTGTTTTTT
>TRBV5-1|NA|12|NA|TRBJ2-1
CSSSLRGHEQFF
TGCTCCAGCAGCCTCCGGGGCCATGAGCAGTTCTTC
>TRBV5-1|TRBD2|15|many|TRBJ2-1
CASSDGLAGGGEQFF
TGCGCCAGCAGCGATGGACTAGCGGGAGGTGGTGAGCAGTTCTTC
>TRBV6-6|NA|12|NA|TRBJ2-7
CASSVSRYEQYF
TGTGCCAGCAGTGTGAGTCGCTACGAGCAGTACTTC
>TRBV30|NA|12|few|TRBJ2-3
CAWSEVEETQYF
TGTGCCTGGAGTGAGGTCGAGGAGACGCAGTATTTT
>TRBV5-6|NA|12|NA|TRBJ1-5
CASSLIDQPQHF
TGTGCCAGCAGCTTGATTGATCAGCCCCAGCATTTT
>TRBV5-1|NA|13|NA|TRBJ1-1
CASSRSQNTEAFF
TGCGCCAGCAGCAGGAGCCAGAACACTGAAGCTTTCTTT
>TRBV25-1|TRBD1|14|many|TRBJ1-5
CASSQGANWQPQHF
TGTGCCAGCAGTCAGGGGGCGAATTGGCAGCCCCAGCATTTT
>TRBV4-2|TRBD1|17|NA|TRBJ2-4
CASSQDKGGQGKNIQYF
TGTGCCAGCAGCCAAGATAAAGGGGGACAGGGCAAAAACATTCAGTACTTC
>TRBV6-5|NA|15|once|TRBJ2-6
CASSPRISGVNVLTF
TGTGCCAGCAGTCCTAGAATCTCTGGGGTCAACGTCCTGACTTTC
>TRBV4-1|TRBD2|16|few|TRBJ2-1
CASSQATSGPSPEQFF
TGCGCCAGCAGCCAAGCTACTAGCGGGCCAAGCCCTGAGCAGTTCTTC